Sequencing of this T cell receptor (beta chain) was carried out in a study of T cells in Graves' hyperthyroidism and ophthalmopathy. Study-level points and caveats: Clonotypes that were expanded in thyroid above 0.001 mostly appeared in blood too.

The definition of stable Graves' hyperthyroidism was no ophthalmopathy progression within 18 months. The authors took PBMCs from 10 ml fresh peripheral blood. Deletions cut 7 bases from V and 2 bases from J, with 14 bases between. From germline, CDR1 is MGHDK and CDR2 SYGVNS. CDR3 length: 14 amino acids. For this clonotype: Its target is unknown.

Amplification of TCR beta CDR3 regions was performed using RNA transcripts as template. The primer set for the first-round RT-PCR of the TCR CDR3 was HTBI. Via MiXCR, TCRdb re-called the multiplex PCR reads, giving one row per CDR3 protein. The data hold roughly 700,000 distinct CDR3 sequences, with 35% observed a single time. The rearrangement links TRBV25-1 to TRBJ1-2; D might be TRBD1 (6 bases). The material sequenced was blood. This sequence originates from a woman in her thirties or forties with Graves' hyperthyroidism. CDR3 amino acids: CASTSGEANYGYTF. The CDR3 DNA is TGTGCCAGCACCTCAGGGGAGGCGAACTATGGCTACACCTTC.